The clone carrying this T cell receptor beta chain turned up a few times. For TCR, cDNA came from 5'RACE template switching, which added a universal primer site and UMIs. TCRdb re-analysed the 5' RACE reads in MiXCR, keeping a single row per CDR3 protein. The table includes a few hundred thousand distinct CDR3 sequences, 6% to 8% detected once. These data belong to a study of T cells after yellow fever vaccination. CDR3 length: 16 residues. The V end was cut by 0 bases, the J end by 4 bases, with 14 bases between. CDR1 MGHDK and CDR2 SYGVNS come from the germline V gene. This sequence joins TRBV25-1 and TRBJ2-3; possible D gene TRBD2, 6 bases. This TCR was recovered from a man younger than 45 who received the YFV17D yellow fever vaccine. Here the sequenced sample was CD4+ T cells sorted from PBMCs, taken on the day of the yellow fever booster vaccination. CDR3 amino acids: CASSEYAGGDSDTQYF. For the CDR3, the DNA is TGTGCCAGCAGTGAATACGCCGGCGGGGATTCAGATACGCAGTATTTT.